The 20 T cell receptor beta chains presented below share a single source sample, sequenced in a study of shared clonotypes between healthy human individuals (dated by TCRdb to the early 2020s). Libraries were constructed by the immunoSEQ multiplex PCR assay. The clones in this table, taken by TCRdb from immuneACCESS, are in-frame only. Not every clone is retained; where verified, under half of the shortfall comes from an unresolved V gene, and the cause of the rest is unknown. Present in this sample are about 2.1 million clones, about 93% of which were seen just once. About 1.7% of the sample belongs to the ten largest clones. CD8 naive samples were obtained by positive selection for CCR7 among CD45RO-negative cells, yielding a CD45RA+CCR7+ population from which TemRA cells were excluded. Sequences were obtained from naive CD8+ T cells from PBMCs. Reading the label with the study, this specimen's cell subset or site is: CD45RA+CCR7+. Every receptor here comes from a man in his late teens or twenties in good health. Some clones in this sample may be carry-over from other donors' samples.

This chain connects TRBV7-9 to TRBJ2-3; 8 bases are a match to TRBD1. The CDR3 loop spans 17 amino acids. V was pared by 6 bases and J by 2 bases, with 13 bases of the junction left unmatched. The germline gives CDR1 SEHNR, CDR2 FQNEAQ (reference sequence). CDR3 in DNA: TGTGCCAGCAGTCGCCCCGGTTGGACAGGGATCACAGATACGCAGTATTTT. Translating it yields CASSRPGWTGITDTQYF.

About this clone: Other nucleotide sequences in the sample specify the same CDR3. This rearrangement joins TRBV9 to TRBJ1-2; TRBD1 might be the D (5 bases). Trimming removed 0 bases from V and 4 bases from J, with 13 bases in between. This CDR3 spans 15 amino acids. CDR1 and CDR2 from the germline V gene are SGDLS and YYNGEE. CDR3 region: CASSVGQGLSYGYTF. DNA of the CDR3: TGTGCCAGCAGCGTAGGCCAGGGCCTTTCCTATGGCTACACCTTC.

CDR3 sequence reads: CASSSYYSSGRGYNEQFF. The CDR3 coding sequence is TGTGCCAGCAGCTCATACTATTCTAGCGGGAGGGGATACAATGAGCAGTTCTTC. This rearrangement joins TRBV11-2 to TRBJ2-1; 12 bases are shared with TRBD2. V lost 4 bases to trimming and J lost 4 bases; unmatched junction nucleotides: 11. The CDR3 spans 18 residues. Per germline, CDR1 SGHAT and CDR2 FQNNGV.

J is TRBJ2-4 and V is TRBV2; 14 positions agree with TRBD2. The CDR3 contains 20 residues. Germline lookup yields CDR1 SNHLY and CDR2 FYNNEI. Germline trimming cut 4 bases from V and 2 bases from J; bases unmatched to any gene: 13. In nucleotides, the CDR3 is TGTGCCAGCAGTGTAACCCCGGGACTAGCGGGAGAGGTAACCAAAAACATTCAGTACTTC. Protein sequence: CASSVTPGLAGEVTKNIQYF. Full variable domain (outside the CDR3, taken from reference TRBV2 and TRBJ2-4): EPEVTQTPSHQVTQMGQEVILRCVPISNHLYFYWYRQILGQKVEFLVSFYNNEISEKSEIFDDQFSVERPDGSNFTLKIRSTKLEDSAMYFCASSVTPGLAGEVTKNIQYFGAGTRLSVL.

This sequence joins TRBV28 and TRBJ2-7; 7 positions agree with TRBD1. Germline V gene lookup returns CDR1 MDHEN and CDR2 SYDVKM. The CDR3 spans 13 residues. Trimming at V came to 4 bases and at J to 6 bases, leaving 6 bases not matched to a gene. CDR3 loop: CASSSLTGREQYF. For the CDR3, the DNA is TGTGCCAGCAGTTCACTGACAGGGCGCGAGCAGTACTTC.

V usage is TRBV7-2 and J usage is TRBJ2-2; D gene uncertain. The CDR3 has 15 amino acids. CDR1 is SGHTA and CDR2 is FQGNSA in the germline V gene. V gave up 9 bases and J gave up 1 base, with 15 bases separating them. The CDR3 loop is CASVLPSQNTGELFF. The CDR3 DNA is TGTGCCAGTGTACTCCCCAGCCAGAACACCGGGGAGCTGTTTTTT.

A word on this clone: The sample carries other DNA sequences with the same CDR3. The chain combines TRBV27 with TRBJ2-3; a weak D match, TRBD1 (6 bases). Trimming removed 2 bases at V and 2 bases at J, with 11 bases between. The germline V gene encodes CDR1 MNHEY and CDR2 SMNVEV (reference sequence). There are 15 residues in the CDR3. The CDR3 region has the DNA TGTGCCAGCAGTTTAAGGGGGACGTCCACAGATACGCAGTATTTT. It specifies CASSLRGTSTDTQYF.

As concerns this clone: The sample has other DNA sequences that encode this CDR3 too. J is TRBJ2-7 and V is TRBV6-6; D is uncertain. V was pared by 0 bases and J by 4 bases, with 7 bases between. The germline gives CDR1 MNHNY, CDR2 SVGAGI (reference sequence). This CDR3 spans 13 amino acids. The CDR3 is CASSYSVGYEQYF. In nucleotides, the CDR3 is TGTGCCAGCAGTTACTCGGTGGGTTACGAGCAGTACTTC.

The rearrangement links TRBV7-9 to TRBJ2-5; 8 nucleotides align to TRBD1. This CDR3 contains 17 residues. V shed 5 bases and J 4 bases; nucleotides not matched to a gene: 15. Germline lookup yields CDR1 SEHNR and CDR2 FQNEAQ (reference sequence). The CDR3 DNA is TGTGCCAGCAGCGCAGGGGGCAGTACCGAGGAGGCAGAGACCCAGTACTTC. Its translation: CASSAGGSTEEAETQYF.

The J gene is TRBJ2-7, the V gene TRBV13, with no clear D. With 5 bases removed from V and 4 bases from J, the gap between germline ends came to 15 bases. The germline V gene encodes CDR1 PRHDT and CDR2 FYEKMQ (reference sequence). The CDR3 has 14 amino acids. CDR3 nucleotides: TGTGCCAGCAGCCTATTAAGCGTCAGGTACGAGCAGTACTTC. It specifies CASSLLSVRYEQYF.

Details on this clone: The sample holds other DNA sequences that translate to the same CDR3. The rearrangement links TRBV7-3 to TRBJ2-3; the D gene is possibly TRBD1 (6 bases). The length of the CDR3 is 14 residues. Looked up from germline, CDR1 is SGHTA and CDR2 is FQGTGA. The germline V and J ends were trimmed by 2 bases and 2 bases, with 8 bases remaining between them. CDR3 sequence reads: CASSLGQNTDTQYF. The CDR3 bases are TGTGCCAGCAGCTTAGGACAGAACACAGATACGCAGTATTTT.

For the CDR3, the DNA is TGTGCCAGCAGCGAAAGAGGGAGGCAGAACGAGCAGTACTTC. Translation gives CASSERGRQNEQYF. The chain is built from TRBV7-9 and TRBJ2-7; D perhaps matches TRBD2 (6 bases). This CDR3 region has 14 residues. CDR1 is SEHNR, CDR2 FQNEAQ, per germline (reference sequence). V lost 5 bases and J lost 5, with 16 bases in between.

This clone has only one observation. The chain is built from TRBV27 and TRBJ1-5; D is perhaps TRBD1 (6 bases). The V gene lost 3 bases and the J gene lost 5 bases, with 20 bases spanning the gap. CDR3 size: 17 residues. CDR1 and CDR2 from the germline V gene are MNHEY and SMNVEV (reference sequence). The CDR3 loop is CASSFAGADGKYQPQHF. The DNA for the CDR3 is TGTGCCAGCAGTTTTGCGGGGGCCGACGGGAAGTATCAGCCCCAGCATTTT.

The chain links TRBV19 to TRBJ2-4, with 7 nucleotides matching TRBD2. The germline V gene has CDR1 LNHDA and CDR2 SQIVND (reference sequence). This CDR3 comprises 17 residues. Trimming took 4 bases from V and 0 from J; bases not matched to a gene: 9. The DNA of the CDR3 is TGTGCCAGTAGTAGTCCCGGGACTACTTTAGCCAAAAACATTCAGTACTTC. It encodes CASSSPGTTLAKNIQYF.

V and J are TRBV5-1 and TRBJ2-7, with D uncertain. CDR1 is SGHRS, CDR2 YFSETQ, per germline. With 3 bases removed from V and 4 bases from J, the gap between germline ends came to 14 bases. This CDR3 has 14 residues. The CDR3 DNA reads TGCGCCAGCAGCTCTGGCATCGGGTCGTACGAGCAGTACTTC. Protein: CASSSGIGSYEQYF.

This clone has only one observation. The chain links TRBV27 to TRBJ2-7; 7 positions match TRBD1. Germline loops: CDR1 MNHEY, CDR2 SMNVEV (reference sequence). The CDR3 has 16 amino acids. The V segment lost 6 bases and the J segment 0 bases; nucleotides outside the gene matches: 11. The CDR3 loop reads CASSSLGGRGSYEQYF. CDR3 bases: TGTGCCAGCAGCTCTCTAGGGGGCAGGGGCTCCTACGAGCAGTACTTC.

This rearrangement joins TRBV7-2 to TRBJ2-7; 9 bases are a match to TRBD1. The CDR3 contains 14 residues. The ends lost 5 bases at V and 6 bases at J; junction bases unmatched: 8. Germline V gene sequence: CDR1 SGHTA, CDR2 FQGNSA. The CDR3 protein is CASSPAGTGTEQYF. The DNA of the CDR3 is TGTGCCAGCAGCCCCGCCGGGACAGGGACCGAGCAGTACTTC.

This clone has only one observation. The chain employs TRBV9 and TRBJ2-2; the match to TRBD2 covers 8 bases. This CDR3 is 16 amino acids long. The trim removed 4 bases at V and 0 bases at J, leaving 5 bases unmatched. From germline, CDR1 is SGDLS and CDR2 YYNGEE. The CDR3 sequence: CASSTSGGSNTGELFF. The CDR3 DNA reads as TGTGCCAGCAGCACTAGCGGAGGGTCGAACACCGGGGAGCTGTTTTTT.

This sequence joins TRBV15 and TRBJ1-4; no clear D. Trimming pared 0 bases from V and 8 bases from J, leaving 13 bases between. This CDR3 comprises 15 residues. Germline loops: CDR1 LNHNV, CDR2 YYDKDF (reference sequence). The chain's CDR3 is CATSRDRAYGEKLFF. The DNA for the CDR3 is TGTGCCACCAGCAGAGATCGGGCCTATGGGGAAAAACTGTTTTTT.

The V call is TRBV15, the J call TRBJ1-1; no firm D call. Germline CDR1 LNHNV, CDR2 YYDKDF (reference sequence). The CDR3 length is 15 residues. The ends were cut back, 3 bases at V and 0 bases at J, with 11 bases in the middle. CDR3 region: CATSRFDTMNTEAFF. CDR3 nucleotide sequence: TGTGCCACCAGCAGGTTCGACACTATGAACACTGAAGCTTTCTTT.